The 26 T cell receptor beta chains reported below all come from one sample, sequenced in a study of OX40 agonist ivuxolimab in advanced cancers. TCRdb's copy holds only in-frame clones and misses some; the assay was immunoSEQ multiplex PCR. The sample yields approximately 38,000 clones, 75% to 85% seen once. This specimen consisted of CD4+ or CD8+ T cells sorted from blood, obtained in a trial of the OX40 agonist ivuxolimab. The receptor source for this set is an adult with an advanced solid tumor such as melanoma, head and neck, liver or kidney cancer.

The CDR3 sequence: CASSLGGTSTDTQYF. The CDR3 DNA is TGTGCCAGCAGCTTAGGGGGGACTAGCACAGATACGCAGTATTTT. The rearrangement links TRBV11-2 to TRBJ2-3; the D gene is possibly TRBD2 (6 bases). CDR1 and CDR2 from the germline V gene are SGHAT and FQNNGV. The CDR3 covers 15 residues. V was pared by 1 base and J by 0 bases, with 8 bases between.

The chain combines TRBV6-1 with TRBJ1-1; weak D call: TRBD1 (5 bases). Trimming removed 0 bases from V and 6 bases from J, with 11 bases in between. This CDR3 region has 14 residues. Germline CDR1 and CDR2: MNHNS and SASEGT. The CDR3 nucleotides are TGTGCCAGCAGTGAAGCCGGGTCGGGGGCTGAAGCTTTCTTT. Protein sequence: CASSEAGSGAEAFF.

The rearrangement links TRBV4-3 to TRBJ2-3, with TRBD2 matching 10 bases. V was pared by 2 bases and J by 4 bases, with 6 bases of the junction left unmatched. In germline, CDR1 is LGHNA, CDR2 YSLEER. The CDR3 has 16 amino acids. CDR3 nucleotide sequence: TGCGCCAGCAGCCAATCGACTAGCGGGTGGGCAGATACGCAGTATTTT. Amino acids: CASSQSTSGWADTQYF.

The chain employs TRBV5-4 and TRBJ2-1; D ambiguous. Germline loops: CDR1 SGHNT, CDR2 YYREEE (reference sequence). The CDR3 is 16 amino acids. Trimming removed 0 bases from V and 2 bases from J, with 12 bases in between. The DNA of the CDR3 is TGTGCCAGCAGCTTGGCCACAGCGATACCCTACAATGAGCAGTTCTTC. It translates to CASSLATAIPYNEQFF.

The V call is TRBV27, the J call TRBJ1-1, with D possibly matching TRBD1 (6 bases). CDR1 is MNHEY, CDR2 SMNVEV, per germline (reference sequence). Trimming cost V 3 bases and J 0 bases, with 11 bases left between them. The CDR3 spans 15 residues. The DNA for the CDR3 is TGTGCCAGCAGTTTTACACAGGGCCTGAACACTGAAGCTTTCTTT. It codes for CASSFTQGLNTEAFF.

The CDR3 region has the DNA TGTGCCTGGAGTGAGGGGTCCTACGAGCAGTACTTC. Its protein is CAWSEGSYEQYF. The V gene is TRBV30, the J gene TRBJ2-7, with a possible D match to TRBD1 (5 bases). The CDR3 is made up of 12 amino acids. CDR1 is GTSNPN and CDR2 is SVGIG in the germline V gene (reference sequence). V was trimmed by 1 base and J by 1 base, leaving 5 bases between them.

The chain is built from TRBV15 and TRBJ2-7; 7 bases match TRBD1. V was clipped by 0 bases and J by 5 bases; unmatched bases: 10. This CDR3 comprises 16 residues. The V gene's germline CDR1 is LNHNV and CDR2 YYDKDF (reference sequence). CDR3 protein: CATSRDVGRGWDEQYF. DNA of the CDR3: TGTGCCACCAGCAGAGATGTCGGCAGGGGGTGGGACGAGCAGTACTTC.

CDR3 DNA: TGTGCCAGCAGCGTAGAAAGCGGCACTAAGTATGAGCAGTTCTTC. Protein product: CASSVESGTKYEQFF. This chain joins TRBV9 and TRBJ2-1, with TRBD2 as a possible D gene (5 bases). The CDR3 consists of 15 residues. The V end was cut by 0 bases, the J end by 8 bases, with 15 bases between. Germline V gene sequence: CDR1 SGDLS, CDR2 YYNGEE. The full variable domain, its missing parts supplied by reference TRBV9 and TRBJ2-1, is DSGVTQTPKHLITATGQRVTLRCSPRSGDLSVYWYQQSLDQGLQFLIQYYNGEERAKGNILERFSAQQFPDLHSELNLSSLELGDSALYFCASSVESGTKYEQFFGPGTRLTVL.

DNA of the CDR3: TGTGCCAGCAGCTTGGAGGAGGGGGGGAACACCGGGGAGCTGTTTTTT. Amino acids: CASSLEEGGNTGELFF. V usage is TRBV5-4 and J usage is TRBJ2-2; the D call may be TRBD1 or TRBD2 (6 bases each). Germline lookup yields CDR1 SGHNT and CDR2 YYREEE (reference sequence). Trimming removed 0 bases at V and 1 base at J, with 10 bases between. This CDR3 spans 16 amino acids. Looking up the rest from reference TRBV5-4 and TRBJ2-2 gives the full variable domain: ETGVTQSPTHLIKTRGQQVTLRCSSQSGHNTVSWYQQALGQGPQFIFQYYREEENGRGNFPPRFSGLQFPNYSSELNVNALELDDSALYLCASSLEEGGNTGELFFGEGSRLTVL.

This chain connects TRBV27 to TRBJ2-5, with D possibly called TRBD1 or TRBD2 (6 bases each). CDR1 and CDR2 (germline): MNHEY, SMNVEV (reference sequence). V was cut by 8 bases and J by 2 bases, with 12 bases left in between. The CDR3 is 13 residues long. The CDR3 DNA is TGTGCCAGCGGGGGGCGACTTCAAGAGACCCAGTACTTC. Protein product: CASGGRLQETQYF.

The V gene is TRBV6-4, the J gene TRBJ2-1, with 10 nucleotides matching TRBD1. This CDR3 is built from 16 residues. Looked up from germline, CDR1 is MRHNA and CDR2 is SNTAGT. V dropped 0 bases and J dropped 3; count of bases not matched to a gene: 2. The CDR3 loop is CASSDSGTGDYNEQFF. The DNA of the CDR3 is TGTGCCAGCAGTGACTCCGGGACAGGGGACTACAATGAGCAGTTCTTC.

The chain joins TRBV27 to TRBJ2-7; no clear D gene. The CDR3 consists of 12 residues. CDR1 is MNHEY and CDR2 is SMNVEV in the germline V gene (reference sequence). The V and J ends lost 4 bases and 2 bases respectively, with 6 bases between them. CDR3 sequence reads: CASSSPAYEQYF. CDR3 nucleotide sequence: TGTGCCAGCAGTTCCCCAGCCTACGAGCAGTACTTC.

The rearrangement links TRBV19 to TRBJ1-5; TRBD1 agrees at 7 bases. The V gene end was trimmed by 3 bases and the J gene end by 3 bases; junction bases not matched to a gene: 8. This CDR3 has 16 amino acids. Germline V CDR1 and CDR2: LNHDA, SQIVND (reference sequence). The CDR3 reads CASSMRPGGYNQPQHF. The CDR3 bases are TGTGCCAGTAGTATGAGGCCAGGGGGTTACAATCAGCCCCAGCATTTT.

This clone is medium-sized by share. This chain joins TRBV28 and TRBJ2-7; D may correspond to TRBD1 or TRBD2 (5 bases each). The CDR3 spans 14 residues. In germline, CDR1 is MDHEN, CDR2 SYDVKM. Between the trimmed V and J ends, which lost 3 bases and 2 bases, there was a span of 11 bases. In DNA form, the CDR3 reads TGTGCCAGCAGTTTCAGGGAGATGCCCTACGAGCAGTACTTC. It is translated as CASSFREMPYEQYF. Full variable domain (missing parts from reference TRBV28 and TRBJ2-7): DVKVTQSSRYLVKRTGEKVFLECVQDMDHENMFWYRQDPGLGLRLIYFSYDVKMKEKGDIPEGYSVSREKKERFSLILESASTNQTSMYLCASSFREMPYEQYFGPGTRLTVT.

This clone qualifies as medium-sized. V is TRBV27 and J is TRBJ1-5; D unclear. Germline V lookup: CDR1 MNHEY, CDR2 SMNVEV (reference sequence). The CDR3 contains 13 residues. Trimming shortened V by 6 bases and J by 9 bases, and 15 bases separated the two germline ends. CDR3 sequence (DNA): TGTGCCAGCAGCCTCCTCAGCCGTGGGCCCCAGCATTTT. This sequence encodes CASSLLSRGPQHF.

V usage is TRBV5-5 and J usage is TRBJ2-1, with TRBD1 matching 7 bases. V was clipped by 5 bases and J by 3 bases; unmatched bases: 8. This CDR3 has 15 amino acids. Looked up from germline, CDR1 is SGHKS and CDR2 is YYEKEE (reference sequence). The CDR3 sequence is CASSPWDRVYNEQFF. The DNA for the CDR3 is TGTGCCAGCAGTCCCTGGGACAGAGTCTACAATGAGCAGTTCTTC. The complete variable domain, with remaining parts taken from reference TRBV5-5 and TRBJ2-1, reads DAGVTQSPTHLIKTRGQQVTLRCSPISGHKSVSWYQQVLGQGPQFIFQYYEKEERGRGNFPDRFSARQFPNYSSELNVNALLLGDSALYLCASSPWDRVYNEQFFGPGTRLTVL.

V is TRBV7-9 and J is TRBJ1-4; D is perhaps TRBD1 (6 bases). This CDR3 region has 14 residues. Trimming cost V 4 bases and J 8 bases, with 14 bases left between them. Germline CDR1 reads SEHNR; CDR2 reads FQNEAQ (reference sequence). The CDR3 region has the DNA TGTGCCAGCAGCTCCCGGGACAAAGTGGAAAAACTGTTTTTT. It is translated as CASSSRDKVEKLFF. Looking up the rest from reference TRBV7-9 and TRBJ1-4 gives the full variable domain: DTGVSQNPRHKITKRGQNVTFRCDPISEHNRLYWYRQTLGQGPEFLTYFQNEAQLEKSRLLSDRFSAERPKGSFSTLEIQRTEQGDSAMYLCASSSRDKVEKLFFGSGTQLSVL.

The V gene is TRBV4-1, the J gene TRBJ2-7, with 7 nucleotides matching TRBD1. J was trimmed by 4 bases and V by 8 bases; bases with no gene match: 5. The germline V gene encodes CDR1 MGHRA and CDR2 YSYEKL. CDR3 length: 12 amino acids. DNA for the CDR3: TGCGCCAGCCAGGGGGTTGGGTACGAGCAGTACTTC. Amino acids: CASQGVGYEQYF.

This chain joins TRBV11-3 and TRBJ2-5; a possible D gene is TRBD1 (7 bases). CDR1 is SGHNT, CDR2 YENEEA, per germline. V lost 11 bases, J lost 3 bases, and 16 bases lay in between. The CDR3 has 13 amino acids. CDR3 sequence reads: CASGDREEETQYF. The CDR3 region has the DNA TGTGCCTCAGGCGACAGGGAGGAAGAGACCCAGTACTTC.

The V and J genes are TRBV6-5 and TRBJ1-5; TRBD1 might be the D (6 bases). Germline V gene sequence: CDR1 MNHEY, CDR2 SVGAGI. This CDR3 spans 15 amino acids. V was trimmed by 2 bases and J by 4 bases, leaving 12 bases between them. The CDR3 here is CASSYEGGTNQPQHF. CDR3 in DNA: TGTGCCAGCAGTTACGAGGGGGGAACTAATCAGCCCCAGCATTTT.

This chain links TRBV15 with TRBJ1-2; D remains unclear. Looked up from germline, CDR1 is LNHNV and CDR2 is YYDKDF (reference sequence). The CDR3 is made up of 13 amino acids. Trimming pared 1 base from V and 7 bases from J, leaving 10 bases between. The CDR3 DNA reads TGTGCCACCAGCAGAGTCGAGGGTTCTGGCTACACCTTC. This translates into CATSRVEGSGYTF.

The chain is built from TRBV11-1 and TRBJ2-7; weak D call: TRBD2 (5 bases). The V gene's germline CDR1 is SGHAT and CDR2 FQDESV (reference sequence). Between the trimmed V and J ends, which lost 5 bases and 4 bases, there was a span of 12 bases. The CDR3 runs to 13 residues. The CDR3 DNA reads as TGTGCCAGCAGCACGACGGGGAATTACGAGCAGTACTTC. Translating gives CASSTTGNYEQYF. The full variable domain, in which reference TRBV11-1 and TRBJ2-7 provide the parts outside the CDR3, is EAEVAQSPRYKITEKSQAVAFWCDPISGHATLYWYRQILGQGPELLVQFQDESVVDDSQLPKDRFSAERLKGVDSTLKIQPAELGDSAMYLCASSTTGNYEQYFGPGTRLTVT.

The chain couples TRBV11-1 to TRBJ2-6; either TRBD1 or TRBD2 may fit D (5 bases each). CDR3 size: 19 residues. Trimming took off 9 bases at V and 0 bases at J, with 24 bases between the two ends. The germline gives CDR1 SGHAT, CDR2 FQDESV (reference sequence). The CDR3 DNA reads TGTGCCAGTCCCATTAATGGGACCCTTGGCCCCTCTGGGGCCAACGTCCTGACTTTC. Translated, it gives CASPINGTLGPSGANVLTF.

The table lists this clone with a few counts. The chain carries TRBV28 and TRBJ2-3, with a tentative D call TRBD2 (6 bases). The CDR3 length is 16 residues. V lost 3 bases and J 5 bases, leaving 18 bases between the germline ends. The V gene's germline CDR1 is MDHEN and CDR2 SYDVKM. CDR3 in amino acids: CASSFNSGPEVDTQYF. DNA of the CDR3: TGTGCCAGCAGTTTTAATAGCGGTCCGGAGGTAGATACGCAGTATTTT.

This chain links TRBV11-3 with TRBJ2-7; TRBD2 aligns across 13 bases. V dropped 5 bases and J dropped 2; count of bases not matched to a gene: 3. This CDR3 region has 15 residues. Germline values: CDR1 SGHNT, CDR2 YENEEA. CDR3 DNA sequence: TGTGCCAGCAGCGCAGGACTAGCGGGGGCCTACGAGCAGTACTTC. It specifies CASSAGLAGAYEQYF.

This clone was detected once. The chain has TRBV7-3 and TRBJ2-2; 7 positions agree with TRBD2. The V gene's germline CDR1 is SGHTA and CDR2 FQGTGA. The CDR3 consists of 17 residues. V trimming: 5 bases; J trimming: 1 base; junction bases outside the gene matches: 10. The CDR3, as DNA: TGTGCCAGCAGCCTAAACCCGGGACTAAGGAACACCGGGGAGCTGTTTTTT. Protein product: CASSLNPGLRNTGELFF.